The rows below give T cell receptor beta chains drawn from one sample of a study of tumor-infiltrating lymphocytes in localized non-small cell lung cancer. Clones were read by immunoSEQ multiplex PCR, and TCRdb kept only the in-frame ones, dropping some. In the table there are about 15,000 clones, roughly 78% of which are singletons. The sample consisted of lung tumor tissue. The receptor set was obtained from a human donor with non-small cell lung cancer. The CDR3 runs from the conserved cysteine through the conserved F or W. The order of the fields is V gene, clone size, D gene, J gene, CDR3 protein, CDR3 DNA. D genes are given only for firm matches. Clone size is given for some rows only: seen once, a few or many times, or a class if the clone is expanded.

>TRBV11-2|NA|NA|TRBJ1-3
CASSLRAGGNTIYF
TGTGCCAGCAGCTTACGCGCAGGGGGAAACACCATATATTTT
>TRBV5-6|NA|NA|TRBJ2-7
CASSLAGTHEQYF
TGTGCCAGCAGCTTGGCCGGGACTCACGAGCAGTACTTC
>TRBV11-1|NA|NA|TRBJ2-1
CASSLGPGQMQFF
TGTGCCAGCAGCTTAGGGCCTGGCCAGATGCAGTTCTTC
>TRBV7-7|NA|NA|TRBJ2-2
CASSFNVDGELFF
TGTGCTAGCAGCTTCAACGTGGACGGGGAGCTGTTTTTT
>TRBV6-4|NA|TRBD1|TRBJ1-5
CANFLGQVRNQPQHF
TGTGCCAACTTTCTAGGACAGGTCCGCAATCAGCCCCAGCATTTT
>TRBV10-3|NA|TRBD2|TRBJ2-1
CAISEPPGTSGRQSSYNEQFF
TGTGCCATCAGTGAGCCCCCCGGGACTAGCGGGAGGCAAAGCTCCTACAATGAGCAGTTCTTC
>TRBV7-9|few|TRBD1|TRBJ1-4
CASSLVGRGLREKLFF
TGTGCCAGCAGCTTAGTAGGCAGGGGGCTCCGTGAAAAACTGTTTTTT
>TRBV5-1|NA|NA|TRBJ2-7
CASSLNPGFNYEQYF
TGCGCCAGCAGCTTAAACCCAGGTTTTAACTACGAGCAGTACTTC
>TRBV5-1|once|TRBD1|TRBJ2-3
CASSLGQGPQYF
TGCGCCAGCAGCTTGGGACAGGGGCCTCAGTATTTT
>TRBV5-1|NA|NA|TRBJ1-1
CASRNSTGRGTEAFF
TGCGCCAGCAGGAACAGTACAGGGAGGGGGACTGAAGCTTTCTTT
>TRBV10-3|NA|TRBD2|TRBJ2-3
CAISFTGTSGLYWQYF
TGTGCCATCAGTTTCACCGGGACTAGCGGCCTCTATTGGCAGTATTTT
>TRBV7-2|once|NA|TRBJ2-3
CASSLDRTDTQYF
TGTGCCAGCAGCTTGGATCGCACAGATACGCAGTATTTT
>TRBV19|medium-sized|TRBD1|TRBJ1-1
CASTNPPATGGSAFF
TGTGCCAGTACCAATCCCCCAGCCACAGGGGGCTCAGCTTTCTTT
>TRBV11-2|NA|TRBD1|TRBJ1-5
CASSEIGQGIQPQHF
TGTGCCAGCAGCGAGATCGGACAGGGGATCCAGCCCCAGCATTTT
>TRBV4-1|NA|NA|TRBJ1-5
CASSQDQGGYNQPQHF
TGCGCCAGCAGCCAAGATCAAGGTGGATACAATCAGCCCCAGCATTTT
>TRBV7-9|NA|NA|TRBJ2-4
CASSLGKNIQYF
TGTGCCAGCAGCTTAGGCAAAAACATTCAGTACTTC
>TRBV6-4|NA|NA|TRBJ1-1
CASSDSSRTEAFF
TGTGCCAGCAGTGACTCGAGTCGGACTGAAGCTTTCTTT
>TRBV27|NA|TRBD2|TRBJ2-2
CASSFGTSVNTGELFF
TGTGCCAGCAGTTTTGGGACTAGCGTGAACACCGGGGAGCTGTTTTTT
>TRBV7-2|NA|NA|TRBJ2-7
CASSLALWIEQYF
TGTGCCAGCAGCTTAGCGCTTTGGATCGAGCAGTACTTC
>TRBV6-1|NA|NA|TRBJ1-5
CASSGEGNQPQHF
TGTGCCAGCAGTGGCGAGGGCAATCAGCCCCAGCATTTT
>TRBV27|NA|TRBD1|TRBJ1-2
CASSSSDRLGGYTF
TGTGCCAGCAGTTCATCGGACAGGTTAGGAGGCTACACCTTC
>TRBV27|NA|TRBD2|TRBJ2-3
CVTNPLAGGAEDTQYF
TGTGTAACCAACCCCCTAGCGGGGGGGGCCGAGGATACGCAGTATTTT
>TRBV19|NA|NA|TRBJ2-1
CASTPTGGNEQFF
TGTGCCAGTACCCCGACAGGAGGGAATGAGCAGTTCTTC
>TRBV7-2|NA|TRBD2|TRBJ2-1
CASSLSGASQFF
TGTGCCAGCAGCCTTAGCGGGGCCTCGCAGTTCTTC
>TRBV10-3|few|NA|TRBJ1-5
CAISRGERGQPQHF
TGTGCCATCAGCCGGGGGGAAAGAGGTCAGCCCCAGCATTTT
>TRBV7-2|NA|NA|TRBJ2-2
CASSPTNTGELFF
TGTGCCAGCAGCCCCACGAACACCGGGGAGCTGTTTTTT
>TRBV27|NA|TRBD2|TRBJ2-7
CASRRAGGPNEQYF
TGTGCCAGCCGTAGAGCGGGAGGGCCTAACGAGCAGTACTTC
>TRBV5-1|NA|NA|TRBJ1-2
CASHPGGPSVNYGYTF
TGCGCCAGCCACCCGGGGGGCCCGTCCGTTAACTATGGCTACACCTTC
>TRBV15|NA|NA|TRBJ2-3
CATSRDRSSGKDTQYF
TGTGCCACCAGCAGAGATCGGTCTTCTGGCAAAGATACGCAGTATTTT
>TRBV7-9|NA|TRBD2|TRBJ2-2
CASSLRGGSNTGELFF
TGTGCCAGCAGCTTGCGGGGGGGCTCGAACACCGGGGAGCTGTTTTTT
>TRBV5-1|NA|TRBD1|TRBJ1-2
CASSQTPGQRLNYGYTF
TGCGCCAGCAGCCAAACTCCGGGACAGAGATTGAACTATGGCTACACCTTC
>TRBV7-9|few|TRBD1|TRBJ2-2
CASSPRDRGRTGELFF
TGTGCCAGCAGCCCCCGGGACAGGGGGAGGACCGGGGAGCTGTTTTTT
>TRBV27|NA|NA|TRBJ1-1
CASSFQGSRVEAFF
TGTGCCAGCAGTTTTCAGGGCTCTAGGGTTGAAGCTTTCTTT
>TRBV28|NA|NA|TRBJ1-1
CASSGRRTEAFF
TGTGCCAGCAGCGGGAGGAGGACTGAAGCTTTCTTT
>TRBV14|NA|NA|TRBJ2-1
CASSQDIGYNSYNEQFF
TGTGCCAGCAGCCAAGATATAGGGTACAACTCCTACAATGAGCAGTTCTTC
>TRBV29-1|few|TRBD1|TRBJ1-1
CSVTGTGAGSTEAFF
TGCAGCGTTACCGGGACAGGGGCGGGGAGCACTGAAGCTTTCTTT
>TRBV28|once|NA|TRBJ1-1
CASSLRNTEAFF
TGTGCCAGCAGTTTAAGAAACACTGAAGCTTTCTTT
>TRBV7-9|few|TRBD2|TRBJ2-1
CASSPIPGTSGSNEQFF
TGTGCCAGCAGCCCCATCCCAGGGACTAGCGGGAGCAACGAGCAGTTCTTC
>TRBV2|NA|NA|TRBJ1-5
CASSEQGRNQPQHF
TGTGCCAGCAGTGAACAGGGAAGAAATCAGCCCCAGCATTTT
>TRBV19|NA|NA|TRBJ1-3
CASSSERTADSGNTIYF
TGTGCCAGTAGTTCCGAACGGACAGCCGACTCTGGAAACACCATATATTTT
>TRBV7-9|NA|NA|TRBJ1-2
CASSLVGGIYGYTF
TGTGCCAGCAGCCTAGTCGGGGGCATCTATGGCTACACCTTC
>TRBV7-2|NA|NA|TRBJ1-2
CASSLGRSYGYTF
TGTGCCAGCAGCCTAGGACGGAGCTATGGCTACACCTTC
>TRBV7-2|NA|TRBD1|TRBJ1-2
CASSQGAGSNYGYTF
TGTGCCAGCAGCCAGGGGGCAGGGTCTAACTATGGCTACACCTTC
>TRBV11-2|NA|NA|TRBJ1-4
CASSPAGYRVGKLFF
TGTGCCAGCAGCCCCGCGGGCTACAGAGTGGGAAAACTGTTTTTT
>TRBV30|NA|TRBD1|TRBJ2-3
CAWSGGTDPTDTQYF
TGTGCCTGGAGTGGTGGGACAGACCCAACAGATACGCAGTATTTT
>TRBV2|few|NA|TRBJ2-2
CANKLSGTGELFF
TGTGCCAACAAGTTAAGTGGCACCGGGGAGCTGTTTTTT
>TRBV5-4|NA|TRBD1|TRBJ2-4
CASSLQGAADIQYF
TGTGCCAGCAGCCTACAGGGGGCTGCAGACATTCAGTACTTC
>TRBV27|NA|TRBD1|TRBJ2-1
CASYEGASYNEQFF
TGTGCCAGCTATGAGGGGGCCAGCTACAATGAGCAGTTCTTC
>TRBV27|NA|NA|TRBJ2-2
CASSPPSPGELFF
TGTGCCAGCAGTCCCCCTAGCCCCGGGGAGCTGTTTTTT
>TRBV7-8|NA|NA|TRBJ2-1
CASSLAASRDEQFF
TGTGCCAGCAGCTTAGCCGCATCTAGGGATGAGCAGTTCTTC
>TRBV18|NA|NA|TRBJ2-3
CASLRDFTDTQYF
TGTGCCAGCCTACGGGACTTCACAGATACGCAGTATTTT
>TRBV2|few|NA|TRBJ2-7
CASKAPTGTPYEQYF
TGTGCCAGCAAAGCACCGACAGGGACTCCCTACGAGCAGTACTTC
>TRBV6-1|NA|NA|TRBJ1-4
CASSEGPGVANEKLFF
TGTGCCAGCAGTGAAGGCCCGGGTGTAGCTAATGAAAAACTGTTTTTT
>TRBV6-4|NA|TRBD2|TRBJ2-1
CASSDLWAGGRNEQFF
TGTGCCAGCAGTGATCTATGGGCGGGAGGGCGGAATGAGCAGTTCTTC
>TRBV5-1|NA|NA|TRBJ2-3
CASSLGAQGVDTQYF
TGCGCCAGCAGCTTGGGGGCGCAAGGCGTCGATACGCAGTATTTT
>TRBV4-3|large|TRBD2|TRBJ2-1
CASSLARGGLDNEQFF
TGCGCCAGCAGCCTCGCTAGGGGAGGGCTCGACAATGAGCAGTTCTTC
>TRBV21-1|NA|NA|TRBJ1-5
CASSKSRRGNQPQHF
TGTGCCAGCAGCAAATCTCGGCGCGGCAATCAGCCCCAGCATTTT
>TRBV30|NA|TRBD1|TRBJ2-6
CAWSGQGRANVLTF
TGTGCCTGGAGTGGACAGGGCCGGGCCAACGTCCTGACTTTC
>TRBV11-3|NA|TRBD1|TRBJ2-7
CASSRTGTGIYEQYF
TGTGCCAGCAGTCGTACCGGGACAGGGATCTACGAGCAGTACTTC
>TRBV11-2|NA|TRBD2|TRBJ2-1
CASSLGLAGGRSYNEQFF
TGTGCCAGCAGCTTAGGACTAGCGGGAGGACGGTCCTACAATGAGCAGTTCTTC